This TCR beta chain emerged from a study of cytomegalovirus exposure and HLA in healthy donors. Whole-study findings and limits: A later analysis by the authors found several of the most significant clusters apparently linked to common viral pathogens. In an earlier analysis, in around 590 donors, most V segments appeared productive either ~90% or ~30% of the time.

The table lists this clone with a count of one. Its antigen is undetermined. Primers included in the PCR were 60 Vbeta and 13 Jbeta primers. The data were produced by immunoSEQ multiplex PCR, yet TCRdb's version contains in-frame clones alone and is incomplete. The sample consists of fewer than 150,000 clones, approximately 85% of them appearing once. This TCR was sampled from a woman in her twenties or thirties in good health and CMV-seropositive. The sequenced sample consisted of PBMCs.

The CDR3 DNA is TGTGCCACCAGCTCGGACCCAAGCGGAACTAATGAAAAACTGTTTTTT. Its protein is CATSSDPSGTNEKLFF. The gene calls are TRBV15 and TRBJ1-4; no firm D call. The CDR3 contains 16 residues. The V gene lost 5 bases and the J gene lost 1 base, with 14 bases spanning the gap. Per germline, CDR1 LNHNV and CDR2 YYDKDF (reference sequence).